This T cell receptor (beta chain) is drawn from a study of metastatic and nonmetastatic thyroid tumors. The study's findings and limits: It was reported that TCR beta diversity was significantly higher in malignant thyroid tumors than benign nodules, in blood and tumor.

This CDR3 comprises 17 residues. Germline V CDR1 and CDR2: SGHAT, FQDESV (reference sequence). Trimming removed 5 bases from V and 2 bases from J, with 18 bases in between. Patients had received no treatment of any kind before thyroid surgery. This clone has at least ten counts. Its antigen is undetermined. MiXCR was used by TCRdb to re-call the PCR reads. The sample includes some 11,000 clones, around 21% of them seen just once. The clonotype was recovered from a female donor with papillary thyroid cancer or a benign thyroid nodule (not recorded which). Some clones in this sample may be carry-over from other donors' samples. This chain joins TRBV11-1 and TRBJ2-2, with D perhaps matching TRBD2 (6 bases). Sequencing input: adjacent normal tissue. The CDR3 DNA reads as TGTGCCAGCAGCCCTAGAGCTGTAGCGGTTAACACCGGGGAGCTGTTTTTT. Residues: CASSPRAVAVNTGELFF.